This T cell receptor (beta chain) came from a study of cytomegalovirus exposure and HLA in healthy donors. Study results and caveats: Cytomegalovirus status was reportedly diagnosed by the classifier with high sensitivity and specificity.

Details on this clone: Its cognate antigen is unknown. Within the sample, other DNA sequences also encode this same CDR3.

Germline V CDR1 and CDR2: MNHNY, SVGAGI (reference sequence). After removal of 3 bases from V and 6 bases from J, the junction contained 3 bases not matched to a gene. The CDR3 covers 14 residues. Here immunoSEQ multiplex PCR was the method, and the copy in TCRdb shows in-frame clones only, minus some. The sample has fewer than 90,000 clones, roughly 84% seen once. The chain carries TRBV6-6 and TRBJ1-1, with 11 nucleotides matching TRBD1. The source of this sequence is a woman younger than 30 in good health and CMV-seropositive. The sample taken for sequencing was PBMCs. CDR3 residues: CASSYGTGGAEAFF. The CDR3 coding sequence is TGTGCCAGCAGTTATGGGACAGGGGGTGCTGAAGCTTTCTTT.